The clone carrying this T cell receptor beta chain was detected many times. The antigen is unknown. The data were obtained in a study of T cells in Graves' hyperthyroidism and ophthalmopathy. Exclusions: uncontrolled infection, other autoimmune disease, pregnancy, lactation. Orbital computed tomography and thyroid ultrasound, together with serum TRAb and thyroxine and clinical symptoms, were used for diagnoses. Fresh peripheral blood, 7.5 to 10 ml, was the source of the PBMCs. Points from the study as a whole: A model using 13 V-J features told ophthalmopathy apart from stable hyperthyroidism.

Looked up from germline, CDR1 is DFQATT and CDR2 is SNEGSKA (reference sequence). V shed 0 bases and J shed 8 bases, with 8 bases lying between them. The CDR3 totals 12 residues. Researchers amplified the TCR beta CDR3 regions from RNA transcripts. TCR CDR3 regions were first amplified by RT-PCR with HTBI primers. In TCRdb, the multiplex PCR reads were re-called with MiXCR into one record per CDR3 protein. The sample gives approximately 590,000 distinct CDR3 sequences, approximately 14% of which show up once; roughly 6.6% is in the top ten. Input material: blood. The receptor comes from a woman aged 25 to 39 with Graves' hyperthyroidism. The gene calls are TRBV20-1 and TRBJ2-1; maybe TRBD2 (5 bases). CDR3 sequence: CSARDLSDEQFF. DNA for the CDR3: TGCAGTGCTAGAGATCTTAGCGATGAGCAGTTCTTC.